A single sample gave rise to the 2 T cell receptor beta chains below, sequenced in a study of CD8 T cells in ankylosing spondylitis. TCRdb used MiXCR to reprocess the 5' RACE reads, holding one entry per CDR3 protein. The sample includes 30,000 to 40,000 distinct CDR3 sequences, 10% to 13% seen only once; the top ten take approximately 16%. Sequencing input: blood, either unsorted or a sorted T cell fraction (not recorded which). These receptors were obtained from a male donor with ankylosing spondylitis or in good health (not recorded which).

A word on this clonotype: A read error may be the cause here, since a much bigger clone is one base away. This rearrangement joins TRBV28 to TRBJ2-4; 9 bases are shared with TRBD2. The CDR3 sequence is 15 residues long. The germline gives CDR1 MDHEN, CDR2 SYDVKM. The CDR3 DNA reads TGTGCCAGCAAATATAGCGGGAGCGGTAAAAACATTCAGTGCTTC. Translated, it gives CASKYSGSGKNIQCF.

CDR3 bases: TGTGCCACCAGTGATTTACATACCGGGACAGGGGGATCTGGGGCCAACGTCCTGACTTTC. This gives the protein CATSDLHTGTGGSGANVLTF. This chain joins TRBV24-1 and TRBJ2-6, with TRBD1 matching 11 bases. The trim removed 1 base at V and 1 base at J, leaving 8 bases unmatched. CDR3 length equals 20 residues. CDR1 and CDR2 from the germline V gene are KGHDR and SFDVKD.